This TCR beta chain was documented in a study of T-cell memory formation after mild COVID-19. This CDR3 has 14 residues. V dropped 0 bases and J dropped 4 bases, with 8 bases sitting between them. Looked up from germline, CDR1 is SGHRS and CDR2 is YFSETQ. TCRdb analysed the 5' RACE reads with MiXCR anew, one entry per CDR3 protein. The table lists hundreds of thousands of distinct CDR3 sequences, 15% to 20% of them singletons. This clonotype has at least ten counts. Source material: PBMCs or a T cell subset sorted from them (not recorded which). This chain joins TRBV5-1 and TRBJ2-1, with D unresolved. The origin of this receptor is a man in his late teens or twenties who had mild COVID-19 (a few samples of this study predate the infection). Cell type and time point are not known. CDR3 loop: CASSLEPRYNEQFF. As DNA, the CDR3 is TGCGCCAGCAGCTTGGAACCTAGGTACAATGAGCAGTTCTTC.